The source of this T cell receptor (beta chain) is a study of blood T cell repertoires in COVID-19. Study-wide context: Spain, Italy and the United States supplied samples that represented acute and convalescent COVID-19.

The length of the CDR3 is 12 residues. The V gene end was trimmed by 6 bases and the J gene end by 5 bases; junction bases not matched to a gene: 4. Original processing methods: Reference gene primers were amplified, and this amplification served to estimate nucleated cell counts. Profiling relied on immunoSEQ multiplex PCR, and the TCRdb table lists in-frame clones only, not all of them. From that table come the V and J calls and clone size; the DNA was used to work out D and trimming. The data show some 120,000 clones, 70% to 85% seen once. Material: peripheral blood. This receptor was obtained from a woman aged 45-59 years with acute or convalescent COVID-19. This sequence joins TRBV12-3 or TRBV12-4 and TRBJ2-7; TRBD1 matches 7 bases. The CDR3 DNA sequence: TGTGCCAGCAGAAGACAGGGCCACGAGCAGTACTTC. Translation: CASRRQGHEQYF.